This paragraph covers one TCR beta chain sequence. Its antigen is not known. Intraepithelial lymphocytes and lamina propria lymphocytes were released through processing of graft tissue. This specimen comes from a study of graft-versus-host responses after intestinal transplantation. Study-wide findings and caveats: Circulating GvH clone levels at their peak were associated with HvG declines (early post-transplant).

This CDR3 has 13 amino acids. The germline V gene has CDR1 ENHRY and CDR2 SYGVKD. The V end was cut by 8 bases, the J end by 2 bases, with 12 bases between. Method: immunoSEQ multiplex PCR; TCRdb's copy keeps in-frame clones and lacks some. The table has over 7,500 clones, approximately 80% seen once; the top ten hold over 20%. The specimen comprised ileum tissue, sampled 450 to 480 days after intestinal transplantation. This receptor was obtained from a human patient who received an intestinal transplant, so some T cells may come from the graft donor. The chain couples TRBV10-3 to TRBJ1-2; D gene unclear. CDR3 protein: CAIGSSVNYGYTF. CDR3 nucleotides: TGTGCCATCGGGAGTTCAGTAAACTATGGCTACACCTTC.